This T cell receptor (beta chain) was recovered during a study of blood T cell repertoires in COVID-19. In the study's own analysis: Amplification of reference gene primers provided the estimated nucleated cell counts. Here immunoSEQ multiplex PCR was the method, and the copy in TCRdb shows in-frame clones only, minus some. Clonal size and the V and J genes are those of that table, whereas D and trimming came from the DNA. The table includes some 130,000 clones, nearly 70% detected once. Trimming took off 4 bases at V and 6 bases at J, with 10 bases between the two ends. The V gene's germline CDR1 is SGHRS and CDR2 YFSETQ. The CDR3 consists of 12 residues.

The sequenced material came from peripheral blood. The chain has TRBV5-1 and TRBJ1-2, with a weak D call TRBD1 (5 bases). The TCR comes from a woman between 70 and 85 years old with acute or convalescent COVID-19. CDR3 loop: CASSETDNGYTF. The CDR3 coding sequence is TGCGCCAGCAGCGAAACGGACAATGGCTACACCTTC.